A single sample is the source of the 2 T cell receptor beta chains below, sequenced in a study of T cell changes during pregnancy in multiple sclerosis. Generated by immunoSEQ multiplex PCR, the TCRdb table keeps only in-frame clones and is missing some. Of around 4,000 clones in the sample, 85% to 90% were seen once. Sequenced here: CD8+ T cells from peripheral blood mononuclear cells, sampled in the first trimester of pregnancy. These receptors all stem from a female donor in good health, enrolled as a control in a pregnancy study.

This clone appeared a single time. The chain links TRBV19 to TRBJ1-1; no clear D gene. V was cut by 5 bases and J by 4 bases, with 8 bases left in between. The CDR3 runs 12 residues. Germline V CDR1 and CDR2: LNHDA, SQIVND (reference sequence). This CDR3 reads CASSAGFTEAFF. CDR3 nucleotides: TGTGCCAGTAGTGCCGGGTTCACTGAAGCTTTCTTT.

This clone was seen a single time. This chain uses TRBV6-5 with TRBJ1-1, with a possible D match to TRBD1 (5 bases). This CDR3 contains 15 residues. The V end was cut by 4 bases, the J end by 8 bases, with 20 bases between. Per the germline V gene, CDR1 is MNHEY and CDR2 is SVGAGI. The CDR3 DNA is TGTGCCAGCAGTTCCCCGAGGACACCGACCTCGGAAGCTTTCTTT. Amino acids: CASSSPRTPTSEAFF.